Presented here are 18 T cell receptor beta chains from one specimen sequenced in a study of human T cells and chemical hapten exposure. The time point was: patch test 1, 2 weeks after DPC sensitization. As for treatment: therapeutic diphenylcyclopropenone sensitization with weekly scalp DPC. TCRdb ran MiXCR on the RACE reads and lists one entry per CDR3 protein. The table lists approximately 340,000 distinct CDR3 sequences, around 7% of them singletons. This material consisted of whole blood, taken in connection with sensitization to the hapten diphenylcyclopropenone (DPC). The receptors were sampled from a woman aged 18-29 years with alopecia areata. Some clones in this sample may be carry-over from other donors' samples.

This clonotype was seen ten or more times. This chain connects TRBV5-1 to TRBJ2-3, with TRBD1 matching 7 bases. CDR3 length: 13 residues. Germline loops: CDR1 SGHRS, CDR2 YFSETQ. The V and J ends lost 3 bases and 3 bases, in that order; junction bases with no gene match: 1. The CDR3 loop is CASSWGQTDTQYF. CDR3 in DNA: TGCGCCAGCAGCTGGGGACAGACAGATACGCAGTATTTT.

The V call is TRBV6-1, the J call TRBJ1-2; 9 bases agree with TRBD1. The germline V gene has CDR1 MNHNS and CDR2 SASEGT. This CDR3 has 15 amino acids. The J segment lost 6 bases and the V segment lost 1 base, leaving 6 bases of the junction unmatched. The DNA of the CDR3 is TGTGCCAGCAGTGAAGACAGGACAGGGGTTAATGGCTACACCTTC. Translation: CASSEDRTGVNGYTF.

The chain joins TRBV7-9 to TRBJ2-7; D call uncertain. The CDR3 extends over 15 amino acids. V shed 1 base and J shed 5 bases, with 15 bases lying between them. CDR1 is SEHNR and CDR2 is FQNEAQ in the germline V gene (reference sequence). This CDR3 reads CASSLGRASNDEQYF. As DNA, the CDR3 is TGTGCCAGCAGCTTAGGTCGGGCCTCAAACGACGAGCAGTACTTC.

This clonotype was counted at least ten times. This chain connects TRBV12-3 or TRBV12-4 to TRBJ1-2, with D possibly TRBD1 on 6 matching bases. The CDR3 spans 13 residues. V was shortened by 6 bases and J by 4 bases, with 12 bases between the two germline ends. The CDR3 loop is CASREGQSYGYTF. The CDR3 DNA follows: TGTGCCAGCAGGGAAGGACAGAGCTATGGCTACACCTTC.

The V and J genes are TRBV6-5 and TRBJ1-2; D ambiguous. Germline assignment: CDR1 MNHEY and CDR2 SVGAGI. The CDR3 is made up of 15 amino acids. The V and J ends lost 0 bases and 7 bases respectively, with 15 bases between them. Here the CDR3 reads CASSYSSRLGPGYTF. The DNA of the CDR3 is TGTGCCAGCAGTTACTCGAGTAGACTGGGCCCTGGCTACACCTTC.

There are many counts of this clonotype. This chain links TRBV28 with TRBJ2-7; no reliable D call. This CDR3 region has 14 residues. Looked up from germline, CDR1 is MDHEN and CDR2 is SYDVKM. The V gene lost 6 bases and the J gene lost 3 bases, with 15 bases spanning the gap. CDR3 protein: CASSSAVHSYEQYF. The CDR3 bases are TGTGCCAGCAGCTCGGCCGTTCACAGCTACGAGCAGTACTTC.

At least ten counts were recorded for this clonotype. This chain links TRBV29-1 with TRBJ2-7, with 7 bases matching TRBD1. CDR1 and CDR2 from the germline V gene are SQVTM and ANQGSEA. V shed 2 bases, J shed 2 bases, and the junction held 12 bases outside the gene matches. The CDR3 is 16 amino acids. The CDR3 region is CSVELHVTGVTYEQYF. The CDR3 DNA sequence: TGCAGCGTTGAACTCCATGTAACAGGGGTTACCTACGAGCAGTACTTC.

The sample holds a few counts of this clonotype. This CDR3 reads CASSWRDRGLNQPQHF. The CDR3 nucleotides are TGTGCCAGCAGCTGGCGGGACAGGGGGCTCAATCAGCCCCAGCATTTT. The V call is TRBV5-5, the J call TRBJ1-5; 12 bases match TRBD1. From germline, CDR1 is SGHKS and CDR2 YYEKEE (reference sequence). V gave up 3 bases and J gave up 3 bases; unmatched junction bases: 4. The CDR3 runs to 16 residues. The whole variable domain, remainder taken from reference TRBV5-5 and TRBJ1-5, is DAGVTQSPTHLIKTRGQQVTLRCSPISGHKSVSWYQQVLGQGPQFIFQYYEKEERGRGNFPDRFSARQFPNYSSELNVNALLLGDSALYLCASSWRDRGLNQPQHFGDGTRLSIL.

This clonotype was seen ten or more times. The rearrangement uses TRBV7-9 and TRBJ2-6; possibly TRBD1 for D (5 bases). The CDR3 length is 15 residues. Germline V gives CDR1 SEHNR, CDR2 FQNEAQ (reference sequence). V lost 3 bases and J lost 4, with 10 bases in between. CDR3 nucleotide sequence: TGTGCCAGCAGCTTGGGGCCCCAGGGGGCCAACGTCCTGACTTTC. Amino acids: CASSLGPQGANVLTF.

This clonotype was seen many times. The chain links TRBV2 to TRBJ2-7; TRBD1 might be the D (6 bases). Germline V gene data show CDR1 as SNHLY and CDR2 as FYNNEI. The V end was cut by 6 bases, the J end by 1 base, with 13 bases between. This CDR3 spans 14 amino acids. This chain's CDR3 is CASSQGTRSYEQYF. In DNA, the CDR3 is TGTGCCAGCAGCCAGGGGACGAGGTCCTACGAGCAGTACTTC. Supplemented by reference TRBV2 and TRBJ2-7, the full variable domain reads EPEVTQTPSHQVTQMGQEVILRCVPISNHLYFYWYRQILGQKVEFLVSFYNNEISEKSEIFDDQFSVERPDGSNFTLKIRSTKLEDSAMYFCASSQGTRSYEQYFGPGTRLTVT.

In its sample, this clonotype was seen many times. The chain has TRBV24-1 and TRBJ2-3, with D hard to call. CDR3 size: 15 residues. Germline V CDR1 and CDR2: KGHDR, SFDVKD. The germline V and J ends were trimmed by 4 bases and 4 bases, with 14 bases remaining between them. CDR3 amino acids: CATSDPSSVSDTQYF. DNA of the CDR3: TGTGCCACCAGTGACCCGAGTAGTGTTTCAGATACGCAGTATTTT.

In the case of this clonotype: This clone may be a read error of a much larger clone one base away. This rearrangement joins TRBV29-1 to TRBJ2-3, with D tentatively TRBD1 (5 bases). The CDR3 sequence is 14 residues long. Trimming cost V 4 bases and J 1 base, with 12 bases left between them. Per the germline V gene, CDR1 is SQVTM and CDR2 is ANQGSEA. The CDR3 region has the DNA TGCAGCGTTGCCAGGGCCCATGGCACAGATACGCAGTATTTT. Encoded protein: CSVARAHGTDTQYF.

This clonotype was seen many times. The chain joins TRBV28 to TRBJ2-1, with D unclear. The V end lost 2 bases, the J end lost 9 bases, and 17 bases lay between the germline ends. The CDR3 contains 15 residues. CDR1 MDHEN and CDR2 SYDVKM come from the germline V gene. The CDR3 DNA is TGTGCCAGCAGTTTAGGTGGACCCTTACTGCCTGAGCAGTTCTTC. It translates to CASSLGGPLLPEQFF. Combining the CDR3 with reference TRBV28 and TRBJ2-1 gives the whole variable domain DVKVTQSSRYLVKRTGEKVFLECVQDMDHENMFWYRQDPGLGLRLIYFSYDVKMKEKGDIPEGYSVSREKKERFSLILESASTNQTSMYLCASSLGGPLLPEQFFGPGTRLTVL.

The CDR3 DNA sequence: TGTGCCAGCAGTTACCCGGGACAGGGCACCGGGGAGCTGTTTTTT. Translating it yields CASSYPGQGTGELFF. This sequence joins TRBV27 and TRBJ2-2; 9 positions match TRBD1. This CDR3 region has 15 residues. Germline CDR1 is MNHEY and CDR2 is SMNVEV (reference sequence). The junction had 4 bases not matched to a gene; V was cut back by 4 bases and J by 4 bases.

This clonotype was seen many times. J is TRBJ2-6 and V is TRBV10-3; tentatively, D is TRBD1 (7 bases). CDR3 length: 19 residues. V lost 0 bases, J lost 0 bases, and 15 bases lay in between. Germline V gene data show CDR1 as ENHRY and CDR2 as SYGVKD. CDR3 in amino acids: CAISESMEGAYSGANVLTF. The CDR3 nucleotides are TGTGCCATCAGTGAGTCGATGGAGGGGGCTTACTCTGGGGCCAACGTCCTGACTTTC.

With respect to this clonotype: The junction departs from germline at one end; a sequencing error may be responsible. The V and J genes are TRBV6-2 or TRBV6-3 and TRBJ2-5, with 7 bases identical to TRBD1. This CDR3 region has 14 residues. Looked up from germline, CDR1 is MNHEY and CDR2 is SVGEGT. The CDR3 DNA is TGTGCCAGCAGTCGGGACAGTGGCCAAGAGACCCGGTACTTC. Translated, it gives CASSRDSGQETRYF.

This clonotype occurred many times. The gene calls are TRBV12-3 or TRBV12-4 and TRBJ1-3, with D uncertain. This CDR3 region has 14 residues. V was trimmed by 6 bases and J by 1 base, leaving 10 bases between them. CDR3 in amino acids: CASRPRASGNTIYF. The CDR3 bases are TGTGCCAGCAGGCCGAGGGCATCTGGAAACACCATATATTTT.

This clonotype was seen repeatedly, ten times or more. The chain has TRBV9 and TRBJ2-3, with TRBD1 matching over 9 bases. CDR3 length: 16 residues. The germline gives CDR1 SGDLS, CDR2 YYNGEE. The junction had 7 bases not matched to a gene; V was cut back by 2 bases and J by 3 bases. The CDR3 spells CASSVEGQGLTDTQYF. CDR3 coding DNA: TGTGCCAGCAGCGTTGAGGGACAGGGATTGACAGATACGCAGTATTTT.